This T cell receptor beta chain was found in a study of blood T cell repertoires in COVID-19. Overall study context: Both acute and convalescent COVID-19 samples were obtained from the United States, Italy and Spain. From T cells, B-cell-depleted T cells, or PBMCs came the material, which was cDNA or gDNA.

Germline loops: CDR1 MNHNS, CDR2 SASEGT. Trimming removed 3 bases from V and 4 bases from J, with 12 bases in between. This CDR3 has 14 amino acids. This clone was found a few times. In the authors' methods: Amplified reference gene primers provided the basis for estimating nucleated cell counts. Clones were read by immunoSEQ multiplex PCR, and TCRdb kept only the in-frame ones, dropping some. D and trimming were read from the DNA, whereas the V and J calls and clone size are those reported in that table. This table has about 91,000 clones, about three quarters appearing once. The genes are TRBV6-1 and TRBJ1-2; TRBD1 is a possible D gene (5 bases). The specimen was peripheral blood. The receptor was isolated from a man aged 70-80 years with acute or convalescent COVID-19. DNA of the CDR3: TGTGCCAGCAGTGAGGACAAATATAGCTATGGCTACACCTTC. Amino acid sequence: CASSEDKYSYGYTF.